The 30 T cell receptor beta chains given below trace back to one sample, sequenced in a study of cytomegalovirus exposure and HLA in healthy donors. The PCR used 60 Vbeta and 13 Jbeta primers. The assay was immunoSEQ multiplex PCR, and TCRdb's table has in-frame clones only and misses some. Of 150,000 or so clones listed, approximately 70% are singletons. The sequenced sample consisted of PBMCs. These receptors were collected from a human donor in good health.

This chain uses TRBV5-6 with TRBJ2-7; the match to TRBD1 covers 10 bases. The CDR3 covers 17 residues. With V trimmed by 5 bases and J by 0 bases, 11 bases remained unmatched. CDR1 and CDR2 from the germline V gene are SGHDT and YYEEEE. CDR3 coding DNA: TGTGCCAGCAGTCCAACGCTCCGGGACAGGGGCTCCTACGAGCAGTACTTC. Residues: CASSPTLRDRGSYEQYF.

The chain combines TRBV6-4 with TRBJ2-3; 7 positions agree with TRBD1. The CDR3 contains 14 residues. V lost 6 bases, J lost 2 bases, and 5 bases stayed unmatched. Germline assignment: CDR1 MRHNA and CDR2 SNTAGT. In DNA form, the CDR3 reads TGTGCCAGCAGCGTACAGGGGAACACAGATACGCAGTATTTT. Protein sequence: CASSVQGNTDTQYF.

The chain recombines TRBV19 with TRBJ2-2; 7 positions match TRBD1. The junction had 6 bases not matched to a gene; V was cut back by 3 bases and J by 5 bases. Germline values: CDR1 LNHDA, CDR2 SQIVND (reference sequence). The CDR3 runs to 15 residues. DNA for the CDR3: TGTGCCAGTAGTATCCGGGACAGACAAACCGGGGAGCTGTTTTTT. It codes for CASSIRDRQTGELFF. The complete variable domain, with remaining parts taken from reference TRBV19 and TRBJ2-2, reads DGGITQSPKYLFRKEGQNVTLSCEQNLNHDAMYWYRQDPGQGLRLIYYSQIVNDFQKGDIAEGYSVSREKKESFPLTVTSAQKNPTAFYLCASSIRDRQTGELFFGEGSRLTVL.

This clone was seen once. For the CDR3, the DNA is TGTGCCAGCAGAAAGACAGTCTATGGCTACACCTTC. The encoded protein is CASRKTVYGYTF. The chain has TRBV28 and TRBJ1-2; D perhaps matches TRBD1 (5 bases). This CDR3 is 12 amino acids long. Trimming removed 6 bases at V and 4 bases at J, with 9 bases between. From germline, CDR1 is MDHEN and CDR2 SYDVKM.

The CDR3 coding sequence is TGTGCCAGCTCATTACGACAGGGGGCGCGGGATCAGCCCCAGCATTTT. Its protein is CASSLRQGARDQPQHF. V gene TRBV18 combines with J gene TRBJ1-5, with TRBD1 matching over 10 bases. Germline trimming cut 5 bases from V and 5 bases from J; bases unmatched to any gene: 9. This CDR3 region has 16 residues. Looked up from germline, CDR1 is KGHSH and CDR2 is LQKENI.

The chain carries TRBV10-1 and TRBJ2-1; no clear D. Germline values: CDR1 WNHNN, CDR2 SYGVQD (reference sequence). This CDR3 contains 11 residues. Between the trimmed V and J ends, which lost 9 bases and 5 bases, there was a span of 8 bases. This CDR3 is CARLVNNEQFF. The DNA of the CDR3 is TGCGCCAGACTCGTCAACAATGAGCAGTTCTTC.

The gene calls are TRBV6-1 and TRBJ2-1; TRBD1 matches 8 bases. From germline, CDR1 is MNHNS and CDR2 SASEGT. V dropped 3 bases and J dropped 8; count of bases not matched to a gene: 9. The CDR3 runs 15 residues. The CDR3 sequence: CASSDLGQGPHEQFF. The CDR3 DNA follows: TGTGCCAGCAGTGACTTAGGACAGGGTCCCCATGAGCAGTTCTTC.

This clone was counted only a few times. This chain links TRBV25-1 with TRBJ2-1, with 10 bases that match TRBD1. The germline V gene has CDR1 MGHDK and CDR2 SYGVNS. The CDR3 contains 15 residues. V lost 3 bases to trimming and J lost 3 bases; unmatched junction nucleotides: 2. CDR3: CASSETGGHYNEQFF. Written as DNA, the CDR3 is TGTGCCAGCAGTGAGACAGGGGGCCACTACAATGAGCAGTTCTTC.

This clone has just a few counts. V usage is TRBV4-3 and J usage is TRBJ2-3, with D unresolved. This CDR3 has 13 amino acids. V was trimmed by 0 bases and J by 4 bases, leaving 5 bases between them. Germline CDR1 is LGHNA and CDR2 is YSLEER. This CDR3 is CASSQDFADTQYF. The CDR3 region has the DNA TGCGCCAGCAGCCAAGATTTCGCAGATACGCAGTATTTT.

The V and J genes are TRBV13 and TRBJ1-1; no reliable D call. This CDR3 is built from 15 residues. V was cut by 5 bases and J by 10 bases, with 23 bases left in between. The germline V gene has CDR1 PRHDT and CDR2 FYEKMQ (reference sequence). The DNA for the CDR3 is TGTGCCAGCAGCGATTCCCTGGTACGGAGGTGTGTAGCTTTCTTT. It codes for CASSDSLVRRCVAFF.

As DNA, the CDR3 is TGCGCCAGCAGCCAAGAAGCGGGGGCCCTCTACGAGCAGTACTTC. Residues: CASSQEAGALYEQYF. V usage is TRBV4-3 and J usage is TRBJ2-7, with TRBD2 matching 8 bases. V gave up 0 bases and J gave up 3 bases; unmatched junction bases: 4. Germline V gene lookup returns CDR1 LGHNA and CDR2 YSLEER. This CDR3 is 15 amino acids long.

The chain has TRBV4-1 and TRBJ1-1, with D possibly being TRBD1 (5 bases). CDR1 is MGHRA and CDR2 is YSYEKL in the germline V gene. Trimming removed 0 bases from V and 1 base from J, with 9 bases in between. There are 15 residues in the CDR3. CDR3 protein: CASSQDRAGNTEAFF. The CDR3 bases are TGCGCCAGCAGCCAAGACAGGGCTGGGAACACTGAAGCTTTCTTT.

In this sample, this clone turned up a few times. The gene calls are TRBV6-5 and TRBJ1-6, with D perhaps matching TRBD1 (5 bases). CDR1 MNHEY and CDR2 SVGAGI come from the germline V gene. Trimming removed 2 bases from V and 9 bases from J, with 17 bases in between. The CDR3 loop spans 16 amino acids. The CDR3 DNA is TGTGCCAGCAGTTACCCCGCTTCGGGGGGTGGTTCACCCCTCCACTTT. Its protein is CASSYPASGGGSPLHF.

The chain recombines TRBV15 with TRBJ2-1, with a tentative D call TRBD2 (5 bases). Germline V gene sequence: CDR1 LNHNV, CDR2 YYDKDF (reference sequence). The CDR3 totals 14 residues. V lost 8 bases and J 0 bases, leaving 11 bases between the germline ends. CDR3 DNA: TGTGCCACCCGAATGGGGAGCTCCTACAATGAGCAGTTCTTC. Protein sequence: CATRMGSSYNEQFF.

The rearrangement joins TRBV6-1 to TRBJ1-4, with D possibly being TRBD1 (6 bases). CDR3 length: 14 amino acids. Per germline, CDR1 MNHNS and CDR2 SASEGT. Between the trimmed V and J ends, which lost 3 bases and 8 bases, there was a span of 13 bases. In nucleotides, the CDR3 is TGTGCCAGCAGTGACTCGGGGGGGCTAGAAAAACTGTTTTTT. This translates into CASSDSGGLEKLFF.

The gene calls are TRBV5-1 and TRBJ2-6, with D uncertain. Trimming took off 0 bases at V and 0 bases at J, with 4 bases between the two ends. Per germline, CDR1 SGHRS and CDR2 YFSETQ. This CDR3 contains 15 residues. The CDR3 loop is CASSLASSGANVLTF. In DNA form, the CDR3 reads TGCGCCAGCAGCTTGGCTAGCTCTGGGGCCAACGTCCTGACTTTC.

J is TRBJ2-7 and V is TRBV7-8; 10 positions agree with TRBD1. CDR1 is SGHVS, CDR2 FQNEAQ, per germline. J was trimmed by 3 bases and V by 5 bases; bases with no gene match: 7. CDR3 length: 15 residues. The CDR3 loop is CASSPLGQGGYEQYF. The CDR3 DNA follows: TGTGCCAGCAGCCCACTAGGACAGGGGGGCTACGAGCAGTACTTC.

The gene calls are TRBV5-1 and TRBJ2-1; 11 nucleotides align to TRBD2. The germline V gene has CDR1 SGHRS and CDR2 YFSETQ. The CDR3 spans 15 residues. J gave up 6 bases and V 4 bases, and 6 bases lay outside the gene matches. DNA for the CDR3: TGCGCCAGCAGCGGCGGGACTAGCGGAGTCAATGAGCAGTTCTTC. Protein: CASSGGTSGVNEQFF.

The V and J genes are TRBV6-1 and TRBJ2-7; D gene unclear. The CDR3 has 14 amino acids. V was cut by 5 bases and J by 5 bases, with 16 bases left in between. Per the germline V gene, CDR1 is MNHNS and CDR2 is SASEGT. In DNA, the CDR3 is TGTGCCAGCAGTCTTCTAGGTTACTCGGACGAGCAGTACTTC. Amino acid sequence: CASSLLGYSDEQYF.

In the case of this clone: One end of the junction varies from germline; a read error may be responsible. The chain carries TRBV19 and TRBJ1-1, with 8 nucleotides matching TRBD1. This CDR3 is 15 amino acids long. Germline V gene lookup returns CDR1 LNHDA and CDR2 SQIVND (reference sequence). In nucleotides, the CDR3 is TGTGCCAGTAGTAGTCAGACAGGGGTGAACGCTGAAGCTTTCTTT. This sequence encodes CASSSQTGVNAEAFF. The whole variable domain, filled in from reference TRBV19 and TRBJ1-1, reads DGGITQSPKYLFRKEGQNVTLSCEQNLNHDAMYWYRQDPGQGLRLIYYSQIVNDFQKGDIAEGYSVSREKKESFPLTVTSAQKNPTAFYLCASSSQTGVNAEAFFGQGTRLTVV.

This clone was seen a single time. The gene calls are TRBV11-2 and TRBJ1-3; D gene unclear. CDR1 and CDR2 from the germline V gene are SGHAT and FQNNGV. V lost 1 base and J lost 1, with 8 bases in between. The CDR3 has 15 amino acids. The CDR3 is CASSLVAGSGNTIYF. CDR3 sequence (DNA): TGTGCCAGCAGCTTAGTGGCGGGGTCTGGAAACACCATATATTTT.

This sequence joins TRBV2 and TRBJ1-2; 7 nucleotides line up with TRBD1. This CDR3 has 14 amino acids. CDR1 SNHLY and CDR2 FYNNEI come from the germline V gene. V gave up 4 bases and J gave up 5 bases; unmatched junction bases: 7. CDR3 residues: CASSATTGRYGYTF. The CDR3 coding sequence is TGTGCCAGCAGTGCGACGACAGGGCGGTATGGCTACACCTTC.

The J gene is TRBJ1-5, the V gene TRBV5-8; a weak D match, TRBD1 (6 bases). V was cut by 0 bases and J by 0 bases, with 10 bases left in between. The CDR3 runs to 16 residues. In germline, CDR1 is SGHTS, CDR2 YDEGEE. Here the CDR3 DNA reads TGTGCCAGCAGCTTGGGTCGCAGGGGTAGCAATCAGCCCCAGCATTTT. It codes for CASSLGRRGSNQPQHF.

This clone has more than one count but fewer than ten. This sequence joins TRBV6-1 and TRBJ2-1, with 10 nucleotides matching TRBD1. This CDR3 contains 14 residues. Germline CDR1 and CDR2: MNHNS and SASEGT. J lost 9 bases, V lost 5 bases, and 7 bases had no gene match. The DNA for the CDR3 is TGTGCCAGCAGTCCCCGACAGGGGGCCAGTGAGCAGTTCTTC. Its translation is CASSPRQGASEQFF.

The V call is TRBV7-2, the J call TRBJ1-1; unclear D gene. The V and J ends lost 3 bases and 1 base respectively, with 9 bases between them. Germline V gene lookup returns CDR1 SGHTA and CDR2 FQGNSA. The CDR3 contains 14 residues. The CDR3 sequence is CASSFLAENTEAFF. Written as DNA, the CDR3 is TGTGCCAGCAGCTTCTTAGCCGAGAACACTGAAGCTTTCTTT.

This clone was observed a handful of times. Written as DNA, the CDR3 is TGTGCCAGCAGTTACTCAACTAGCGCGGAGACCCAGTACTTC. Translating gives CASSYSTSAETQYF. The V call is TRBV6-6, the J call TRBJ2-5; TRBD2 matches at 7 bases. This CDR3 region has 14 residues. Germline lookup yields CDR1 MNHNY and CDR2 SVGAGI (reference sequence). The trim removed 0 bases at V and 5 bases at J, leaving 3 bases unmatched.

The rearrangement joins TRBV29-1 to TRBJ2-5, with 7 bases that match TRBD2. Germline CDR1 reads SQVTM; CDR2 reads ANQGSEA. The V and J ends lost 4 bases and 5 bases, in that order; junction bases with no gene match: 7. This CDR3 comprises 13 residues. In DNA form, the CDR3 reads TGCAGCGTTGCGGAGGGAGGGCTGGAGACCCAGTACTTC. It yields the protein CSVAEGGLETQYF.

J is TRBJ2-3 and V is TRBV11-2, with D unclear. Germline loops: CDR1 SGHAT, CDR2 FQNNGV. The CDR3 length is 14 residues. V lost 0 bases and J lost 4, with 8 bases in between. Here the CDR3 reads CASSLDLGADTQYF. Here the CDR3 DNA reads TGTGCCAGCAGCTTAGACCTAGGTGCAGATACGCAGTATTTT.

The chain employs TRBV18 and TRBJ2-7; TRBD1 might be the D (5 bases). The CDR3 is made up of 13 amino acids. Germline-derived CDR1 and CDR2 are KGHSH and LQKENI. V was pared by 3 bases and J by 7 bases, with 13 bases between. The CDR3 sequence is CASSPVGVQEQYF. The CDR3 DNA follows: TGTGCCAGCTCACCGGTAGGGGTCCAGGAGCAGTACTTC.

V and J are TRBV18 and TRBJ2-3; 9 bases are shared with TRBD2. This CDR3 has 18 amino acids. Germline V gene lookup returns CDR1 KGHSH and CDR2 LQKENI. The V and J ends lost 3 bases and 3 bases, in that order; junction bases with no gene match: 13. Here the CDR3 reads CASSPDYGRGGGTDTQYF. The DNA for the CDR3 is TGTGCCAGCTCACCGGACTACGGGCGGGGGGGCGGAACAGATACGCAGTATTTT.